Shown below are 6 T cell receptor beta chains from a single sample sequenced in a study of shared clonotypes between healthy human individuals. Naive CD8 cells lacked CD45RO, underwent positive selection for CCR7 and left out terminally differentiated effector memory CD45RA+ cells. Some clones are missing from TCRdb's copy, which holds only in-frame ones; the method was immunoSEQ multiplex PCR. In the table there are some 1,900,000 clones, approximately 94% of which are singletons. The sample comprised naive CD8+ T cells sorted from blood. The receptor set was obtained from a man aged 18-30 years in good health.

This sequence joins TRBV11-2 and TRBJ2-7; TRBD2 aligns across 10 bases. Per the germline V gene, CDR1 is SGHAT and CDR2 is FQNNGV. The V segment lost 5 bases and the J segment 4 bases; nucleotides outside the gene matches: 11. This CDR3 comprises 16 residues. The CDR3 region has the DNA TGTGCCAGCAGCCCGCACCGACTAGCGGGTAGGTACGAGCAGTACTTC. Its protein is CASSPHRLAGRYEQYF.

V gene TRBV5-1 combines with J gene TRBJ2-2; D call uncertain. Trimming pared 0 bases from V and 4 bases from J, leaving 16 bases between. The CDR3 is 17 amino acids. The germline V gene has CDR1 SGHRS and CDR2 YFSETQ. CDR3 loop: CASSLGQGDLSTGELFF. The CDR3, as DNA: TGCGCCAGCAGCTTGGGGCAAGGCGACCTGTCCACCGGGGAGCTGTTTTTT.

To note about this clone: Other DNA sequences in the sample encode the same CDR3. The chain joins TRBV7-9 to TRBJ2-3; unclear D gene. This CDR3 spans 13 amino acids. Germline CDR1 is SEHNR and CDR2 is FQNEAQ (reference sequence). The V and J ends lost 4 bases and 0 bases respectively, with 5 bases between them. The CDR3 DNA is TGTGCCAGCAGCTCTCCGAGCACAGATACGCAGTATTTT. The encoded protein is CASSSPSTDTQYF.

J is TRBJ2-5 and V is TRBV2; 12 positions agree with TRBD2. Germline loops: CDR1 SNHLY, CDR2 FYNNEI. The CDR3 totals 16 residues. V lost 2 bases, J lost 1 base, and 2 bases stayed unmatched. The CDR3 DNA follows: TGTGCCAGCAGTGAATGGACTAGCGGGGCCCAAGAGACCCAGTACTTC. Residues: CASSEWTSGAQETQYF.

This clone was recorded a few times. The V and J genes are TRBV27 and TRBJ1-2; D not resolved. Germline V CDR1 and CDR2: MNHEY, SMNVEV (reference sequence). This CDR3 contains 13 residues. The V and J ends lost 5 bases and 4 bases respectively, with 11 bases between them. The DNA for the CDR3 is TGTGCCAGCAGTGTACAGAGTGGCTATGGCTACACCTTC. Protein: CASSVQSGYGYTF.

J is TRBJ2-1 and V is TRBV7-6; D uncertain. The CDR3 loop spans 14 amino acids. CDR1 SGHVS and CDR2 FNYEAQ come from the germline V gene. Trimming cost V 1 base and J 9 bases, with 13 bases left between them. CDR3 DNA: TGTGCCAGCAGCTTAGGCTACGGCTCCAGTGAGCAGTTCTTC. This gives the protein CASSLGYGSSEQFF.